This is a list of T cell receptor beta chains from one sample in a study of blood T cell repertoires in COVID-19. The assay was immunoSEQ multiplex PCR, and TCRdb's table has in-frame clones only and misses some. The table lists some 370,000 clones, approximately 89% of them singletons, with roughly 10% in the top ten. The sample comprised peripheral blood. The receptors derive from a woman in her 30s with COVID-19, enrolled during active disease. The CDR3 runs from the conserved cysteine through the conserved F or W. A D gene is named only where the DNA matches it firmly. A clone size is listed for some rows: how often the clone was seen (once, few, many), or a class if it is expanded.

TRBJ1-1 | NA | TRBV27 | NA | TGTGCCAGCCCTACGGGGGTGGGGTTGAACACTGAAGCTTTCTTT | CASPTGVGLNTEAFF
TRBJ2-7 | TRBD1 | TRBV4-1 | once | TGCGCCAGCAGCCTTACCGGGACAGCCTCCTACGAGCAGTACTTC | CASSLTGTASYEQYF
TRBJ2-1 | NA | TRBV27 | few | TGTGCCAGCAGTCCTCATGGGGGCGGGTACAATGAGCAGTTCTTC | CASSPHGGGYNEQFF
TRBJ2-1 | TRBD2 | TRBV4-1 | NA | TGCGCCAGCAGCCAAGGGACAGCGGGAGTGAACAATGAGCAGTTCTTC | CASSQGTAGVNNEQFF
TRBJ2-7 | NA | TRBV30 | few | TGTGCCTGGAGCTTGGACTACTACGAGCAGTACTTC | CAWSLDYYEQYF
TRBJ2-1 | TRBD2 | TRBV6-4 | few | TGTGCCAGCAGTGCCTTAAGCGGGAGTGGAGCAAATGAGCAGTTCTTC | CASSALSGSGANEQFF
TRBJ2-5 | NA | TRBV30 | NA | TGTGCCTGGGGAGACACGGCGGGGACCCAGTACTTC | CAWGDTAGTQYF
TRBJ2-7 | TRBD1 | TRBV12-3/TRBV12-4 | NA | TGTGCCAGCAGTCCCGTCGGGACAGGGGAGCAGTACTTC | CASSPVGTGEQYF
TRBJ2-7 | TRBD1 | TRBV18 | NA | TGTGCCAGCTCACTCGGGACAGAAGTCTACGAGCAGTACTTC | CASSLGTEVYEQYF
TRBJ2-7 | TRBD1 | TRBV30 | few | TGTGCCTGGAGTGGTGCGACAGGGCATCTTGTTGTTTACGAGCAGTACTTC | CAWSGATGHLVVYEQYF
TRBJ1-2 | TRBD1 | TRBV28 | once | TGTGCCAGCAGTACCTGGACAGGGCGCGGCTACACCTTC | CASSTWTGRGYTF
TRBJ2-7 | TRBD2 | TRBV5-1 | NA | TGCGCCAGCAGCTTGGGCCGACTAGCGGCCTCCTACGAGCAGTACTTC | CASSLGRLAASYEQYF
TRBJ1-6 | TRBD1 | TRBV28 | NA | TGTGCCAGCAGAGCAACAGGGGCAAATTCACCCCTCCACTTT | CASRATGANSPLHF
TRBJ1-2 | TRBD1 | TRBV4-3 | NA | TGCGCCAGCAGCCAAAACAGGGGCCTTCCCTATGGCTACACCTTC | CASSQNRGLPYGYTF
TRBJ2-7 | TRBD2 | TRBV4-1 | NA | TGCGCCAGCAGCCGAGATTCCGGGACTAGCGGGTTGAGCGAGCAGTACTTC | CASSRDSGTSGLSEQYF
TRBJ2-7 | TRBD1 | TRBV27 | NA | TGTGCCAGCAGTGTAAGTGGGGACAGGGGTATGTACGAGCAGTACTTC | CASSVSGDRGMYEQYF
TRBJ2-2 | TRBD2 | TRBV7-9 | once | TGTGCCAGCAGCTCCAAGGGACTAGCGGGAGAAACTGGGGAGCTGTTTTTT | CASSSKGLAGETGELFF
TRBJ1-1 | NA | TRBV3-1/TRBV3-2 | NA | TGTGCCAGCAGCCAAGTCCCGGGCACTGAAGCTTTCTTT | CASSQVPGTEAFF
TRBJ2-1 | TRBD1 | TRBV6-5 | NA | TGTGCCTGCTCTGCCTTGACAGGGGGCTGGAGTGAGCAGTTCTTC | CACSALTGGWSEQFF
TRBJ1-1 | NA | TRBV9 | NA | TGTGCCAGCAGCGTAGATCTCGGACAGGAAGCTTTCTTT | CASSVDLGQEAFF
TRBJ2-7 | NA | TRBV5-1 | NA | TGCGCCAGCAGCCCTACGAACTCCTACGAGCAGTACTTC | CASSPTNSYEQYF
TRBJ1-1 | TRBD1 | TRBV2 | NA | TGTGCCAGCAGTCCAACAGGGGTTGGGAAGGCTTTCTTT | CASSPTGVGKAFF
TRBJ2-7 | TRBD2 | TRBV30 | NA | TGTGCCTGGAATAGCGGGGGGTTCTACGAGCAGTACTTC | CAWNSGGFYEQYF
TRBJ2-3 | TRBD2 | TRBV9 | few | TGTGCCAGCAGCGCGGGGACTAGCGGAGCAGATACGCAGTATTTT | CASSAGTSGADTQYF
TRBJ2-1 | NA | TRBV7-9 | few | TGTGCCAGCAGCTCCCCCCCAGCGAAGGTGGGTAATGAGCAGTTCTTC | CASSSPPAKVGNEQFF
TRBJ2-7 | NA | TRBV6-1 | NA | TGTGCCAGCAGTGAGCCGGGCTACGAGCAGTACTTC | CASSEPGYEQYF
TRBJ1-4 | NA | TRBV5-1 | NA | TGCGCCAGCAGCTTGGGAGGGGGAGCTGATGAAAAACTGTTTTTT | CASSLGGGADEKLFF
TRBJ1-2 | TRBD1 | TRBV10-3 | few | TGTGCCATCAGTGAGACGGACAGGGCCTATGGCTACACCTTC | CAISETDRAYGYTF
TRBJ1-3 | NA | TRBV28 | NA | TGTGCCAGCAGTTGGGACACAGGACTCTCTGGAAACACCATATATTTT | CASSWDTGLSGNTIYF
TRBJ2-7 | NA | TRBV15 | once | TGTGCCACCAGCAGGGAGGGGAGTTCCTACGAGCAGTACTTC | CATSREGSSYEQYF
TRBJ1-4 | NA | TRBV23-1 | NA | TGCGCCAGCAGTCAATATGCGGGAAAGGAAAAACTGTTTTTT | CASSQYAGKEKLFF
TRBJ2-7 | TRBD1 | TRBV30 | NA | TGTGCCTGGACCGGGACAGGGGCCTACGAGCAGTACTTC | CAWTGTGAYEQYF
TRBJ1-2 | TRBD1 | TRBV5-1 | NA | TGCGCCAGCAGCTTATCCGGGACAGGGGGCTACTATGGCTACACCTTC | CASSLSGTGGYYGYTF
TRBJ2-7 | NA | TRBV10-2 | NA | TGCGCCTCAAAGGCGGTGTCCTACGAGCAGTACTTC | CASKAVSYEQYF
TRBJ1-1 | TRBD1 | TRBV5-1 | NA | TGCGCCAGCAGCACCTGGACAGGGGAGAAAGCTTTCTTT | CASSTWTGEKAFF
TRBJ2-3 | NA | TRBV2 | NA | TGTGCCAGCAGGGAAGGTGTCGCAGATACGCAGTATTTT | CASREGVADTQYF
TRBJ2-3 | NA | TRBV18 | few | TGTGCCAGCTCCAAGGCAGGGGTCACAGATACGCAGTATTTT | CASSKAGVTDTQYF
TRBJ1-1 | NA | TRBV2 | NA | TGTGCCAGCAGTGAAACAGGTCTCGGGGGCACTGAAGCTTTCTTT | CASSETGLGGTEAFF
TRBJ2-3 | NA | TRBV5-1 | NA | TGCGCCAGCAGCTTAGGGGTAGGAGCGCAGTATTTT | CASSLGVGAQYF
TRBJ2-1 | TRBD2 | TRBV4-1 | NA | TGCGCCAGCAGCGTGTATCCGAGTCAGCGGGAGGGCCGCCTTGGGCAGTTCTTC | CASSVYPSQREGRLGQFF
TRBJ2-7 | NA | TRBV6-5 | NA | TGTGCCAGCAGAGGGGAGGCAAAGTCCTACGAGCAGTACTTC | CASRGEAKSYEQYF
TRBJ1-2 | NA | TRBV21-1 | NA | TGTGCCAGCCCCCGGGACAGGGGTTACTATGGCTACACCTTC | CASPRDRGYYGYTF